This TCR beta chain was recovered during a study of PD-1 blockade in classical Hodgkin lymphoma. Study background: Nivolumab dosing for patients was 3 mg/kg, administered intravenously every 2 weeks. Study-wide findings and caveats: Causes of the repertoire differences remain undefined, possibly disease activity or prior therapy. A reduction in baseline TCR diversity was reportedly seen in newly diagnosed patients relative to healthy donors. CD4+ TCR diversity climbed significantly by C4D1, unlike CD8+ TCR diversity.

Trimming removed 0 bases at V and 0 bases at J, with 6 bases between. The CDR3 length is 16 residues. Germline V lookup: CDR1 MGHRA, CDR2 YSYEKL. Described time point: cycle 4 day 1 (C4D1), after 5 to 7 weeks of nivolumab. Relapse after autologous stem cell transplantation occurred in every patient, and brentuximab vedotin exposure varied. The protocol was immunoSEQ multiplex PCR, while the TCRdb copy is restricted to in-frame clones and leaves out a portion. The table records some 28,000 clones, roughly 80% of them present only once. About this clone: Antigen: not known.

This TCR came from a human donor with classical Hodgkin lymphoma. The genes are TRBV4-1 and TRBJ2-6, with no clear D. The sample consisted of peripheral blood mononuclear cells (PBMCs), taken before the fourth cycle of nivolumab. CDR3 sequence reads: CASSQESDSGANVLTF. CDR3 nucleotides: TGCGCCAGCAGCCAAGAATCGGACTCTGGGGCCAACGTCCTGACTTTC.